The 8 T cell receptor beta chains in this list originate from one sample, sequenced in a study of early T cells in non-severe SARS-CoV-2 infection. TCRdb independently ran MiXCR on the 5' RACE reads; one entry per CDR3 protein. The sample includes tens of thousands of distinct CDR3 sequences, approximately 10% of them seen just once. Material: whole blood. The receptors were gathered from an adult who was a healthcare worker with PCR-confirmed SARS-CoV-2 infection or an uninfected control (not recorded which).

This clonotype has a handful of counts. The chain joins TRBV11-3 to TRBJ2-5; possible D gene TRBD2, 5 bases. The ends were cut back, 5 bases at V and 5 bases at J, with 18 bases in the middle. CDR1 and CDR2 (germline): SGHNT, YENEEA. The CDR3 loop spans 15 amino acids. DNA for the CDR3: TGTGCCAGCAGCCAAGGACTTGACGGGTTGGAGACCCAGTACTTC. The encoded protein is CASSQGLDGLETQYF. The full variable domain, with the rest looked up from reference TRBV11-3 and TRBJ2-5, is EAGVVQSPRYKIIEKKQPVAFWCNPISGHNTLYWYLQNLGQGPELLIRYENEEAVDDSQLPKDRFSAERLKGVDSTLKIQPAELGDSAVYLCASSQGLDGLETQYFGPGTRLLVL.

This clonotype has at least ten counts. V gene TRBV12-3 or TRBV12-4 combines with J gene TRBJ1-2, with D tentatively TRBD1 (5 bases). The V end was cut by 5 bases, the J end by 4 bases, with 8 bases between. The CDR3 runs 12 residues. CDR3 bases: TGTGCCAGCAGTCAGGACACCTATGGCTACACCTTC. Its protein product is CASSQDTYGYTF.

In this sample, this clonotype turned up many times. This sequence joins TRBV19 and TRBJ1-2, with D perhaps TRBD1 (5 bases). CDR3 length: 13 residues. Trimming cost V 4 bases and J 7 bases, with 13 bases left between them. Germline V gives CDR1 LNHDA, CDR2 SQIVND (reference sequence). CDR3 coding DNA: TGTGCCAGTAGTACCGGGACCGTGGTTGGCTACACCTTC. This translates into CASSTGTVVGYTF.

This clonotype was detected many times. V is TRBV4-1 and J is TRBJ1-1; D call uncertain. CDR3 length: 17 amino acids. The germline gives CDR1 MGHRA, CDR2 YSYEKL. V lost 0 bases, J lost 1 base, and 15 bases lay in between. The CDR3 DNA reads TGCGCCAGCAGCCAAGATTTTCTAGGCCGAAGGAACACTGAAGCTTTCTTT. Translating it yields CASSQDFLGRRNTEAFF.

The sample holds a few counts of this clonotype. The rearrangement joins TRBV20-1 to TRBJ2-5, with D unresolved. Germline loops: CDR1 DFQATT, CDR2 SNEGSKA (reference sequence). CDR3 length: 14 residues. V lost 0 bases and J 5 bases, leaving 13 bases between the germline ends. CDR3 region: CSARDGSGLETQYF. CDR3 nucleotides: TGCAGTGCTAGAGATGGGTCCGGGCTCGAGACCCAGTACTTC.

This clonotype rates as medium-sized. The chain couples TRBV15 to TRBJ1-1; TRBD1 agrees at 7 bases. With 3 bases clipped from V and 6 bases from J, the junction kept 7 bases outside the gene matches. Germline V CDR1 and CDR2: LNHNV, YYDKDF (reference sequence). The CDR3 is 14 residues long. The CDR3 loop is CATSSSTGFAEAFF. The CDR3 DNA reads as TGTGCCACCAGCAGCTCGACAGGGTTTGCTGAAGCTTTCTTT.

The chain links TRBV6-5 to TRBJ2-1; D gene uncertain. The CDR3 consists of 14 residues. Trimming took off 5 bases at V and 9 bases at J, with 17 bases between the two ends. Germline V gene data show CDR1 as MNHEY and CDR2 as SVGAGI. In DNA, the CDR3 is TGTGCCAGCAGTAGGGTGGACGTCTATGCTGAGCAGTTCTTC. Its protein product is CASSRVDVYAEQFF.

At least ten counts were recorded for this clonotype. This chain connects TRBV12-3 or TRBV12-4 to TRBJ1-6, with a tentative D call TRBD1 (5 bases). V dropped 8 bases and J dropped 2 bases, with 13 bases sitting between them. The CDR3 loop spans 15 amino acids. CDR3 sequence reads: CASWGGDAYNSPLHF. The CDR3 nucleotides are TGTGCCAGCTGGGGAGGGGATGCCTATAATTCACCCCTCCACTTT.